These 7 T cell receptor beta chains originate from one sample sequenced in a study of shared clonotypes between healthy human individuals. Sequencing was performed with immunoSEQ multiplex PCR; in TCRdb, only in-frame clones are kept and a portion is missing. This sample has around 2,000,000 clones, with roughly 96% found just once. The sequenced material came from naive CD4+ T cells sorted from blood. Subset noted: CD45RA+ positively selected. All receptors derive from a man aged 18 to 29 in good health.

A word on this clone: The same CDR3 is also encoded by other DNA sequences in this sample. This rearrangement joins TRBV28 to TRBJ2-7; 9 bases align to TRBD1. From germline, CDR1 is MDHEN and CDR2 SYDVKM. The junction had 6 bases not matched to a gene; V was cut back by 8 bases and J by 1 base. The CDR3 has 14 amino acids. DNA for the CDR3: TGTGCCAGCCGTACCGGGACAGGGTCCTACGAGCAGTACTTC. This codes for CASRTGTGSYEQYF.

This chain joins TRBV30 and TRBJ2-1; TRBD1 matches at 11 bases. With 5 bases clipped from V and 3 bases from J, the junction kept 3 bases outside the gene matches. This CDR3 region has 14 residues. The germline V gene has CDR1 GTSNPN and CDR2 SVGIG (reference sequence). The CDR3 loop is CAWEGTGGYNEQFF. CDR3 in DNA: TGTGCCTGGGAGGGGACAGGGGGCTACAATGAGCAGTTCTTC. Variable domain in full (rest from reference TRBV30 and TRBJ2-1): SQTIHQWPATLVQPVGSPLSLECTVEGTSNPNLYWYRQAAGRGLQLLFYSVGIGQISSEVPQNLSASRPQDRQFILSSKKLLLSDSGFYLCAWEGTGGYNEQFFGPGTRLTVL.

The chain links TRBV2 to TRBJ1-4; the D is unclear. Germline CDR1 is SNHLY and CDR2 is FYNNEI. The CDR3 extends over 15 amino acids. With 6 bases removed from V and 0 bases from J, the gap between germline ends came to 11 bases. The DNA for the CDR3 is TGTGCCAGCAGGGCACGGGATGCAACTAATGAAAAACTGTTTTTT. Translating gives CASRARDATNEKLFF.

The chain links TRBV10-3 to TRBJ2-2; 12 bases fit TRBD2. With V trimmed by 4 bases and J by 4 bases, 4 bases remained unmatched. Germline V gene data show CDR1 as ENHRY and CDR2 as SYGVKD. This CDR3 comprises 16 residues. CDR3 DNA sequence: TGTGCCATCAGTGGGACTAGCGGGATAAGCACCGGGGAGCTGTTTTTT. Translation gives CAISGTSGISTGELFF.

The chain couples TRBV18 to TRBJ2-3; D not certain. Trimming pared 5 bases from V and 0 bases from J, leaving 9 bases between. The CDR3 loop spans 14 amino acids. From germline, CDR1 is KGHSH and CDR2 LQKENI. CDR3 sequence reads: CASSSVGSTDTQYF. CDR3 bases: TGTGCCAGCTCATCGGTAGGAAGCACAGATACGCAGTATTTT.

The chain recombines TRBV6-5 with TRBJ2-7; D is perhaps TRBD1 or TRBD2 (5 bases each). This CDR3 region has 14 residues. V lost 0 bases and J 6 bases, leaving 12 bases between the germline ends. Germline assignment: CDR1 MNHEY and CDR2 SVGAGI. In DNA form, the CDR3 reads TGTGCCAGCAGTTACTCGACCGGGGCGAGCGAGCAGTACTTC. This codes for CASSYSTGASEQYF.

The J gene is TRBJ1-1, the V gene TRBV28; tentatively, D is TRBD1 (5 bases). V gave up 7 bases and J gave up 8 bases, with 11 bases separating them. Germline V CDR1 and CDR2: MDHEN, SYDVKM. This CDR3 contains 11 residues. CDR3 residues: CASTNRFEAFF. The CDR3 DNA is TGTGCCAGCACTAACAGGTTCGAAGCTTTCTTT.